The clone carrying this T cell receptor beta chain was found a few times. CDR3 length equals 16 residues. The germline V gene encodes CDR1 SGHNT and CDR2 YENEEA. V was pared by 5 bases and J by 4 bases, with 17 bases between. This specimen comes from a study of blood T cell repertoires in COVID-19. Looking at the study overall: The analysed material was cDNA or gDNA that came from T cells, B-cell-depleted T cells, or PBMCs.

The data were produced by immunoSEQ multiplex PCR, yet TCRdb's version contains in-frame clones alone and is incomplete. Seen here are around 260,000 clones, 86% observed once, and the top ten hold 3.5% to 4%. The genes are TRBV11-3 and TRBJ2-2, with D perhaps TRBD2 (5 bases). This sequence originates from a man aged 18 to 30 with active or convalescent COVID-19. Specimen: peripheral blood. The CDR3 is CASSPAYRTPTGELFF. The CDR3, as DNA: TGTGCCAGCAGCCCAGCGTATAGGACTCCCACCGGGGAGCTGTTTTTT.